At least ten counts were recorded for the clone carrying this TCR beta chain. These data are taken from a study of molecular identifiers for immune sequencing clone quantification. Using its own MiXCR run on the PCR reads, TCRdb lists one record per CDR3 protein. The data hold approximately 670,000 distinct CDR3 sequences, with about 20% observed a single time. The receptor's source is a human donor in good health. Some libraries in this study had Jurkat cell RNA spiked in. The sequencing sample was made of naive CD8+ T cells from blood, with Jurkat cell RNA spiked in. Subset specified: FACS-sorted CD8+CD4-CCR7+CD45RA+ naive T cells.

This chain's CDR3 is CASSTAGGRNSPLHF. CDR3 DNA: TGTGCCAGCAGCACGGCCGGGGGGAGGAATTCACCCCTCCACTTT. The chain has TRBV13 and TRBJ1-6; D might be TRBD1 (5 bases). Per germline, CDR1 PRHDT and CDR2 FYEKMQ (reference sequence). CDR3 length: 15 amino acids. V gave up 5 bases and J gave up 7 bases, with 15 bases separating them.